A selection of T cell receptor beta chains follows, all from one sample in a study of patients and donors after allogeneic stem cell transplantation. TCRdb re-analysed the RT-PCR reads in MiXCR, keeping a single row per CDR3 protein. The data show about 960,000 distinct CDR3 sequences, with roughly 18% seen just once and 5% to 6.5% held by the top ten. The sample consisted of blood, either unsorted or a sorted T cell fraction (not recorded which). The receptors originated from a human donor who was either an allogeneic HSCT recipient or a stem cell or donor lymphocyte infusion donor (not recorded which). It is not recorded whose cells these are; they may come from a transplant donor. Both conserved end residues are part of each CDR3. Fields, in order: clone size, J gene, V gene, D gene, CDR3 protein, CDR3 DNA. A D gene is named only where the DNA matches it firmly. Size is stated for part of the rows, as once, few or many counts, or as a class when the clone is expanded.

.	TRBJ2-1	TRBV7-9	.	CASSLAPRLGGVEQFF	TGTGCCAGCAGCTTAGCCCCGCGGTTAGGCGGGGTTGAGCAGTTCTTC
.	TRBJ2-7	TRBV10-3	.	CAIRLAGTEYEQYF	TGTGCCATTAGACTAGCCGGGACAGAATACGAGCAGTACTTC
.	TRBJ1-3	TRBV7-9	.	CASSERGNTIYF	TGTGCCAGCAGCGAACGGGGAAACACCATATATTTT
.	TRBJ2-5	TRBV2	TRBD1	CASSEEGAQETQYF	TGTGCCAGCAGTGAAGAGGGGGCACAAGAGACCCAGTACTTC
few	TRBJ2-4	TRBV11-2	.	CASSLEVRLVGTKNIQYF	TGTGCCAGCAGCTTAGAAGTACGTCTGGTGGGGACAAAAAACATTCAGTACTTC
many	TRBJ1-1	TRBV7-9	.	CASSLSGTRNTEAFF	TGTGCCAGCAGCTTGAGCGGGACAAGGAACACTGAAGCTTTCTTT
.	TRBJ2-3	TRBV2	.	CASRAYLASTDTQYF	TGTGCCAGCAGAGCATACCTAGCGTCCACAGATACGCAGTATTTT
few	TRBJ1-1	TRBV10-3	TRBD1	CAIRSTGVDTEAFF	TGTGCCATCAGGTCGACAGGGGTTGACACTGAAGCTTTCTTT
few	TRBJ1-2	TRBV12-3/TRBV12-4	TRBD1	CASSPPGQGYINYGYTF	TGTGCCAGCAGTCCCCCGGGACAGGGGTATATCAACTATGGCTACACCTTC
few	TRBJ1-6	TRBV29-1	TRBD1	CSVRGTGGGSPLHF	TGCAGCGTTCGCGGGACAGGCGGAGGGTCACCCCTCCACTTT
few	TRBJ2-7	TRBV7-2	.	CATTVLYEQYF	TGTGCCACCACGGTCCTCTACGAGCAGTACTTC
few	TRBJ1-2	TRBV12-3/TRBV12-4	.	CASRTARQGNGGYTF	TGTGCCAGCAGGACCGCCCGCCAGGGGAATGGTGGCTACACCTTC
.	TRBJ1-6	TRBV12-3/TRBV12-4	.	CASSNRVPTGNSPLHF	TGTGCCAGCAGTAACAGGGTTCCCACGGGGAATTCACCCCTCCACTTT
few	TRBJ1-1	TRBV28	.	CASTRQMNTEAFF	TGTGCCAGCACCCGACAGATGAACACTGAAGCTTTCTTT